This TCR beta chain derives from a study of T cells expressing NK-cell markers. Study-level information: It was from sorted CD3+CD56+NKG2C+, CD3+CD56+NKG2C- and CD3+CD56-NKG2C+ T cells that TCR beta repertoires came. Sequencing covered eight donors, seven HCMV-seropositive and one seronegative. Study-level findings and limits: The same clonotypes also predominated in the CD3+CD56-NKG2C+ fraction of a handful of donors. Dominant NKG2C+ clonotypes were found to form about 1.0-7.5% of CD8+ T cells in over five donors.

The CDR3 extends over 13 amino acids. Germline V gives CDR1 MDHEN, CDR2 SYDVKM. TCRdb derives one entry per CDR3 protein from the 5' RACE reads, leaving out DNA. The sample holds more than 400,000 distinct CDR3 sequences. About this clonotype itself: The antigen is not known.

The sample consisted of blood T cells: a sorted CD56 or NKG2C T cell subset, CD4+ or CD8+ T cells, or bulk PBMC T cells (not recorded which). The chain combines TRBV28 with TRBJ2-5; the D gene TCRdb calls, TRBD2, cannot be checked with no DNA. This clonotype was obtained from a woman aged 18 to 69 in good health. The CDR3 loop reads CASSSHGQETQYF.